Listed here are 4 T cell receptor beta chains from one sample, sequenced in a study of siplizumab effects on memory and regulatory T cells. Profiled with immunoSEQ multiplex PCR; TCRdb holds only in-frame clones, not every one. The sample lists tens of thousands of clones; approximately 97% were seen once. Input material: naive CD8+ T cells sorted from blood. The source of these receptors is a human donor in good health.

The rearrangement links TRBV28 to TRBJ1-6; 8 nucleotides agree with TRBD1. V shed 5 bases and J 9 bases; nucleotides not matched to a gene: 9. Per the germline V gene, CDR1 is MDHEN and CDR2 is SYDVKM. The CDR3 is made up of 15 amino acids. CDR3 sequence: CASSNRGDGSSPLHF. The CDR3 DNA follows: TGTGCCAGCAGTAACAGGGGGGACGGGTCTTCACCCCTCCACTTT.

The chain recombines TRBV4-3 with TRBJ2-5; D unresolved. Germline loops: CDR1 LGHNA, CDR2 YSLEER. The V end was cut by 0 bases, the J end by 1 base, with 9 bases between. The CDR3 runs 15 residues. Written as DNA, the CDR3 is TGCGCCAGCAGCCAAGATTCCGGGCCCCAAGAGACCCAGTACTTC. This codes for CASSQDSGPQETQYF.

This CDR3 reads CASRNPTPPFEQYF. CDR3 bases: TGCGCCAGCAGAAACCCAACCCCCCCGTTCGAGCAGTACTTC. This chain joins TRBV5-1 and TRBJ2-7; D is unresolved. This CDR3 comprises 14 residues. V was shortened by 5 bases and J by 6 bases, with 18 bases between the two germline ends. Germline CDR1 is SGHRS and CDR2 is YFSETQ.

The V and J genes are TRBV13 and TRBJ2-1; maybe TRBD2 (6 bases). Germline CDR1 and CDR2: PRHDT and FYEKMQ (reference sequence). This CDR3 is built from 14 residues. V lost 8 bases to trimming and J lost 5 bases, with 16 bases between them. CDR3 amino acids: CASGAQGLNNEQFF. For the CDR3, the DNA is TGTGCCAGCGGCGCCCAGGGACTTAACAATGAGCAGTTCTTC.